Below, 21 T cell receptor beta chains from the same sample are listed, as sequenced in a study of a mutant IDH1 vaccine in newly diagnosed glioma. The data were produced by immunoSEQ multiplex PCR, yet TCRdb's version contains in-frame clones alone and is incomplete. The sample lists approximately 58,000 clones; around 83% were seen once. No antigens are known for them. Time point meaning: week 47, end of study. Every vaccination contained 300 ug of the mutant IDH1 20-mer peptide and was paired with topical imiquimod. The sequencing used PBMCs, collected from a glioma patient whose treatment included an IDH1 peptide vaccine. The receptors here all came from a young man with glioma.

The J gene is TRBJ2-1, the V gene TRBV5-1; TRBD1 agrees at 7 bases. The V segment lost 3 bases and the J segment 1 base; nucleotides outside the gene matches: 7. This CDR3 comprises 16 residues. CDR1 is SGHRS, CDR2 YFSETQ, per germline. The CDR3 loop is CASSSNRGLSYNEQFF. CDR3 coding DNA: TGCGCCAGCAGCTCTAACAGGGGTTTGTCCTACAATGAGCAGTTCTTC.

The V and J genes are TRBV11-2 and TRBJ2-4; 9 positions match TRBD1. Germline CDR1 reads SGHAT; CDR2 reads FQNNGV. The CDR3 consists of 13 residues. The junction had 2 bases not matched to a gene; V was cut back by 4 bases and J by 7 bases. CDR3: CASSSGTGNIQYF. The CDR3 nucleotides are TGTGCCAGCAGCTCCGGGACAGGGAACATTCAGTACTTC. Looking up the rest from reference TRBV11-2 and TRBJ2-4 gives the full variable domain: EAGVAQSPRYKIIEKRQSVAFWCNPISGHATLYWYQQILGQGPKLLIQFQNNGVVDDSQLPKDRFSAERLKGVDSTLKIQPAKLEDSAVYLCASSSGTGNIQYFGAGTRLSVL.

The chain employs TRBV11-3 and TRBJ2-1; no clear D. V lost 5 bases, J lost 3 bases, and 8 bases lay in between. Germline CDR1 and CDR2: SGHNT and YENEEA. This CDR3 is 13 amino acids long. The CDR3 bases are TGTGCCAGCAGCACTGGAGTCTACAATGAGCAGTTCTTC. Encoded protein: CASSTGVYNEQFF.

The chain combines TRBV7-6 with TRBJ1-4, with D uncertain. Germline V lookup: CDR1 SGHVS, CDR2 FNYEAQ. The V end lost 4 bases, the J end lost 5 bases, and 14 bases lay between the germline ends. The CDR3 has 15 residues. The CDR3 protein is CASSSQVAPNEKLFF. DNA of the CDR3: TGTGCCAGCAGCTCCCAGGTGGCACCCAATGAAAAACTGTTTTTT.

This clone has more than one count but fewer than ten. V and J are TRBV18 and TRBJ2-1; 9 nucleotides line up with TRBD1. The CDR3 consists of 15 residues. J gave up 6 bases and V 3 bases, and 6 bases lay outside the gene matches. Germline CDR1 reads KGHSH; CDR2 reads LQKENI. CDR3 in amino acids: CASSPTGGQRNEQFF. The CDR3 DNA is TGTGCCAGCTCACCTACAGGGGGCCAGCGCAATGAGCAGTTCTTC. The full variable domain, rest sourced from reference TRBV18 and TRBJ2-1, is NAGVMQNPRHLVRRRGQEARLRCSPMKGHSHVYWYRQLPEEGLKFMVYLQKENIIDESGMPKERFSAEFPKEGPSILRIQQVVRGDSAAYFCASSPTGGQRNEQFFGPGTRLTVL.

The chain is built from TRBV2 and TRBJ1-5; 9 positions match TRBD1. The CDR3 spans 15 residues. V shed 7 bases and J 5 bases; nucleotides not matched to a gene: 9. Per the germline V gene, CDR1 is SNHLY and CDR2 is FYNNEI. The CDR3 protein is CASTFTRTGDQPQHF. The CDR3 bases are TGTGCCAGCACTTTTACGAGGACAGGGGATCAGCCCCAGCATTTT. Combining the CDR3 with reference TRBV2 and TRBJ1-5 gives the whole variable domain EPEVTQTPSHQVTQMGQEVILRCVPISNHLYFYWYRQILGQKVEFLVSFYNNEISEKSEIFDDQFSVERPDGSNFTLKIRSTKLEDSAMYFCASTFTRTGDQPQHFGDGTRLSIL.

A single count supports this clone. The chain links TRBV4-2 to TRBJ2-7; D unresolved. CDR1 is LGHNA, CDR2 YNFKEQ, per germline. There are 13 residues in the CDR3. V was shortened by 0 bases and J by 5 bases, with 8 bases between the two germline ends. The CDR3 DNA sequence: TGTGCCAGCAGCCAAGATCGACCTCACGAGCAGTACTTC. Translation: CASSQDRPHEQYF.

The rearrangement uses TRBV11-2 and TRBJ1-2; 10 bases align to TRBD1. Germline-derived CDR1 and CDR2 are SGHAT and FQNNGV. Germline trimming cut 5 bases from V and 4 bases from J; bases unmatched to any gene: 4. This CDR3 spans 14 amino acids. CDR3 in DNA: TGTGCCAGCAGCCCGGGACAGGGGAGCTATGGCTACACCTTC. Its translation: CASSPGQGSYGYTF. Complete variable domain (other parts from reference TRBV11-2 and TRBJ1-2): EAGVAQSPRYKIIEKRQSVAFWCNPISGHATLYWYQQILGQGPKLLIQFQNNGVVDDSQLPKDRFSAERLKGVDSTLKIQPAKLEDSAVYLCASSPGQGSYGYTFGSGTRLTVV.

This clone is a singleton in its sample. The rearrangement uses TRBV7-8 and TRBJ2-5; 10 bases match TRBD2. V lost 2 bases and J lost 5; bases outside the gene matches: 14. CDR1 and CDR2 (germline): SGHVS, FQNEAQ. The CDR3 contains 18 residues. The CDR3, as DNA: TGTGCCAGCAGCTTACGGTCGGCTAGCGGGGGACCCAGGGAGACCCAGTACTTC. Protein sequence: CASSLRSASGGPRETQYF. Combining the CDR3 with reference TRBV7-8 and TRBJ2-5 gives the whole variable domain GAGVSQSPRYKVAKRGQDVALRCDPISGHVSLFWYQQALGQGPEFLTYFQNEAQLDKSGLPSDRFFAERPEGSVSTLKIQRTQQEDSAVYLCASSLRSASGGPRETQYFGPGTRLLVL.

The chain is built from TRBV5-1 and TRBJ2-1; 11 bases line up with TRBD2. After removal of 4 bases from V and 4 bases from J, the junction contained 4 bases not matched to a gene. The CDR3 loop spans 15 amino acids. Looked up from germline, CDR1 is SGHRS and CDR2 is YFSETQ. CDR3 region: CASSQGTSGYNEQFF. In DNA, the CDR3 is TGCGCCAGCAGCCAGGGGACTAGCGGTTACAATGAGCAGTTCTTC.

The rearrangement joins TRBV19 to TRBJ2-1; a weak D match, TRBD1 (6 bases). The CDR3 extends over 14 amino acids. Germline CDR1 is LNHDA and CDR2 is SQIVND (reference sequence). V lost 9 bases, J lost 0 bases, and 12 bases lay in between. The CDR3 spells CASQTGNSYNEQFF. The CDR3 DNA reads TGTGCCAGCCAAACAGGGAACTCCTACAATGAGCAGTTCTTC.

The chain couples TRBV5-1 to TRBJ2-3; D might be TRBD1 or TRBD2, each matching 5 bases. The germline V gene encodes CDR1 SGHRS and CDR2 YFSETQ. V was clipped by 4 bases and J by 6 bases, with 15 bases between them. CDR3 size: 14 residues. The CDR3 coding sequence is TGCGCCAGCAGCATAGGGACCAACGGGGATACGCAGTATTTT. It yields the protein CASSIGTNGDTQYF.

The chain carries TRBV6-1 and TRBJ1-2, with D maybe TRBD1 (5 bases). The V end lost 1 base, the J end lost 8 bases, and 14 bases lay between the germline ends. This CDR3 is built from 14 residues. Germline assignment: CDR1 MNHNS and CDR2 SASEGT. The CDR3 DNA reads TGTGCCAGCAGTGAAGGGGTGAGGGGTAGCGGCTACACCTTC. It codes for CASSEGVRGSGYTF.

This clone has a single count. Here the CDR3 reads CASSVSQGLASGELFF. CDR3 in DNA: TGTGCCAGCAGCGTATCCCAGGGACTAGCTTCCGGGGAGCTGTTTTTT. The chain carries TRBV9 and TRBJ2-2; TRBD2 matches at 9 bases. V dropped 1 base and J dropped 6; count of bases not matched to a gene: 7. The CDR3 is made up of 16 amino acids. Germline values: CDR1 SGDLS, CDR2 YYNGEE.

This clone was counted once. The chain combines TRBV6-1 with TRBJ1-4, with D unclear. This CDR3 contains 13 residues. Trimming cost V 7 bases and J 7 bases, with 13 bases left between them. Germline V CDR1 and CDR2: MNHNS, SASEGT. Here the CDR3 reads CASIGLQLEKLFF. CDR3 bases: TGTGCCAGCATTGGCCTTCAGCTTGAAAAACTGTTTTTT.

The chain couples TRBV27 to TRBJ1-6, with D perhaps matching TRBD1 (5 bases). The CDR3 contains 17 residues. Germline-derived CDR1 and CDR2 are MNHEY and SMNVEV (reference sequence). Trimming removed 2 bases at V and 4 bases at J, with 15 bases between. The CDR3 DNA sequence: TGTGCCAGCAGTTTAAGTTCGAGGGGAGGTTATAATTCACCCCTCCACTTT. Its translation: CASSLSSRGGYNSPLHF.

The genes are TRBV6-1 and TRBJ2-3; either TRBD1 or TRBD2 may supply D (5 bases each). Per the germline V gene, CDR1 is MNHNS and CDR2 is SASEGT. CDR3 length: 17 residues. V lost 2 bases and J lost 2, with 17 bases in between. The DNA for the CDR3 is TGTGCCAGCAGTGAAATGGCCGAGAGGGGCTCCACAGATACGCAGTATTTT. It codes for CASSEMAERGSTDTQYF.

V usage is TRBV4-2 and J usage is TRBJ2-5; TRBD1 aligns across 9 bases. The DNA end lines up better with TRBJ2-7; the J call may be wrong. The germline CDR1 and CDR2 sequences are LGHNA and YNFKEQ. The CDR3 length is 18 residues. The CDR3 DNA is TGTGCCAGCAGCCAAGGAAAAGGGGGACAGGGATTATCCCACGAGCAGTACTTC. This gives the protein CASSQGKGGQGLSHEQYF.

The chain is built from TRBV5-1 and TRBJ2-2; 7 positions agree with TRBD1. Germline CDR1 reads SGHRS; CDR2 reads YFSETQ. This CDR3 is 21 amino acids long. The junction had 19 bases not matched to a gene; V was cut back by 2 bases and J by 0 bases. The CDR3 DNA follows: TGCGCCAGCAGCTTTGGCCCTCCCTCCACAGGGGCCCGCACGAACACCGGGGAGCTGTTTTTT. The encoded protein is CASSFGPPSTGARTNTGELFF.

J is TRBJ1-4 and V is TRBV25-1; D not resolved. CDR1 MGHDK and CDR2 SYGVNS come from the germline V gene. Trimming shortened V by 3 bases and J by 6 bases, and 20 bases separated the two germline ends. The CDR3 is 17 amino acids. The CDR3, as DNA: TGTGCCAGCAGTGACCTACCGGCCGGCGGCTTATATGAAAAACTGTTTTTT. This translates into CASSDLPAGGLYEKLFF.

This clone was picked up one time. This rearrangement joins TRBV7-9 to TRBJ1-4; 7 nucleotides line up with TRBD1. Germline CDR1 reads SEHNR; CDR2 reads FQNEAQ (reference sequence). CDR3 length: 15 amino acids. V lost 5 bases to trimming and J lost 0 bases; unmatched junction nucleotides: 3. The CDR3, as DNA: TGTGCCAGCAGCGTAACAGGGGCAACTAATGAAAAACTGTTTTTT. It yields the protein CASSVTGATNEKLFF.